The 5 T cell receptor beta chains below were found in one sample sequenced in a study of cytomegalovirus exposure and HLA in healthy donors. Only in-frame clones appear in the TCRdb table, and some are missing; sequencing was by immunoSEQ multiplex PCR. The sample holds about 90,000 clones, around 82% seen once. Sequencing used PBMCs. Source of these receptors: a woman aged 18-29 years in good health and CMV-seropositive.

Of note for this clone: In the same sample, other DNA sequences code for this CDR3. The rearrangement links TRBV7-6 to TRBJ2-1; D remains unclear. The V and J ends lost 0 bases and 3 bases respectively, with 6 bases between them. This CDR3 region has 14 residues. Germline V CDR1 and CDR2: SGHVS, FNYEAQ. The CDR3: CASSLAFSYNEQFF. Written as DNA, the CDR3 is TGTGCCAGCAGCTTAGCATTCAGCTACAATGAGCAGTTCTTC.

This clone came up a few times. The CDR3: CASSPGGQSSYEQYF. The CDR3 coding sequence is TGTGCCAGCTCACCAGGAGGGCAGAGCTCCTACGAGCAGTACTTC. This chain uses TRBV18 with TRBJ2-7, with D possibly TRBD2 on 6 matching bases. Trimming shortened V by 2 bases and J by 0 bases, and 11 bases separated the two germline ends. The CDR3 has 15 residues. From germline, CDR1 is KGHSH and CDR2 LQKENI. The entire variable domain, with the rest obtained from reference TRBV18 and TRBJ2-7, is as follows: NAGVMQNPRHLVRRRGQEARLRCSPMKGHSHVYWYRQLPEEGLKFMVYLQKENIIDESGMPKERFSAEFPKEGPSILRIQQVVRGDSAAYFCASSPGGQSSYEQYFGPGTRLTVT.

On this clone itself: A much larger clonotype is one base distant, so this may be a read error. The chain carries TRBV30 and TRBJ2-3; the D gene is possibly TRBD2 (6 bases). The CDR3 consists of 16 residues. Looked up from germline, CDR1 is GTSNPN and CDR2 is SVGIG (reference sequence). The V gene lost 0 bases and the J gene lost 5 bases, with 18 bases spanning the gap. The CDR3 DNA reads TGTGCCTGGAGTGTAAGGTCCGGGGGTAAGGAAGATACGCAGTATTTT. Translated: CAWSVRSGGKEDTQYF.

The J gene is TRBJ2-1, the V gene TRBV7-9; 9 positions match TRBD2. The CDR3 contains 13 residues. Germline V CDR1 and CDR2: SEHNR, FQNEAQ (reference sequence). V shed 5 bases, J shed 8 bases, and the junction held 4 bases outside the gene matches. CDR3 residues: CASSRGLADEQFF. CDR3 nucleotides: TGTGCCAGCAGCAGGGGACTAGCCGATGAGCAGTTCTTC. Looking up the rest from reference TRBV7-9 and TRBJ2-1 gives the full variable domain: DTGVSQNPRHKITKRGQNVTFRCDPISEHNRLYWYRQTLGQGPEFLTYFQNEAQLEKSRLLSDRFSAERPKGSFSTLEIQRTEQGDSAMYLCASSRGLADEQFFGPGTRLTVL.

V is TRBV2 and J is TRBJ1-2, with 9 bases that match TRBD1. V dropped 4 bases and J dropped 2; count of bases not matched to a gene: 2. The germline CDR1 and CDR2 sequences are SNHLY and FYNNEI. The CDR3 contains 14 residues. The CDR3 loop reads CASSVGTGNYGYTF. DNA of the CDR3: TGTGCCAGCAGTGTAGGGACAGGGAACTATGGCTACACCTTC.